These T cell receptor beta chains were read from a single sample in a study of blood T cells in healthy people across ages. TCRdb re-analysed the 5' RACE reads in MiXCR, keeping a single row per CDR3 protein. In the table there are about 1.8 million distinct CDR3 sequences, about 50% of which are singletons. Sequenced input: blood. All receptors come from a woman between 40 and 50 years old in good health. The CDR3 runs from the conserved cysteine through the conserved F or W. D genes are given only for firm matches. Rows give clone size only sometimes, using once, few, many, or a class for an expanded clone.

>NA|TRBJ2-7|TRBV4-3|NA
CASSQTFTGFEQYF
TGCGCCAGCAGCCAGACCTTCACAGGGTTCGAGCAGTACTTC
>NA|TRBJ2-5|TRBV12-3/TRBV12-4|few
CASSLGVGGHHQETQYF
TGTGCCAGCAGTTTAGGTGTGGGGGGGCATCACCAAGAGACCCAGTACTTC
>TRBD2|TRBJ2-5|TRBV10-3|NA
CAISESGTSGETQYF
TGTGCCATCAGTGAGTCCGGGACTAGCGGGGAGACCCAGTACTTC
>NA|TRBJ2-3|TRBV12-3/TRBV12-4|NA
CAGQTRASVVDTQYF
TGTGCCGGCCAGACTAGGGCTAGCGTCGTGGATACGCAGTATTTT
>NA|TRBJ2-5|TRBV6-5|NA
CASSDSWGKTQYF
TGTGCCAGCAGTGATAGCTGGGGTAAGACCCAGTACTTC
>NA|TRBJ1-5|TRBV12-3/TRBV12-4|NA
CASSLQNRYPNQPQHF
TGTGCCAGCAGTTTGCAAAACAGATACCCCAATCAGCCCCAGCATTTT
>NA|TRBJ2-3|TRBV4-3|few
CASSQDAAAGSTDTQYF
TGCGCCAGCAGCCAAGATGCCGCCGCGGGTTCCACAGATACGCAGTATTTT
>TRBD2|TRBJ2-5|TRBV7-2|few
CASSPRIGAGGQETQYF
TGTGCCAGCAGCCCGCGAATAGGAGCGGGGGGGCAAGAGACCCAGTACTTC
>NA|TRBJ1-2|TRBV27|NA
CASSALRLGDGGANYGYTF
TGTGCCAGCAGTGCCCTGCGTTTAGGAGATGGAGGAGCTAACTATGGCTACACCTTC
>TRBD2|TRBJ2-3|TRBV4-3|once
CASSQDRGLAGGHDTDTQYF
TGCGCCAGCAGCCAAGATCGGGGATTAGCGGGGGGCCATGACACAGATACGCAGTATTTT
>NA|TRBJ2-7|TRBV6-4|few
CASSEGRYYEQYF
TGTGCCAGCAGTGAGGGACGGTACTACGAGCAGTACTTC
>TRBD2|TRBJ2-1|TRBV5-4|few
CASSYSGGYSYNEQFF
TGTGCCAGCAGCTATAGCGGGGGGTACTCCTACAATGAGCAGTTCTTC
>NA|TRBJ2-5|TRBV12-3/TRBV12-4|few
CASSRLMAETQYF
TGTGCCAGCAGTAGACTGATGGCAGAGACCCAGTACTTC
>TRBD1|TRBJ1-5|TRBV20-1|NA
CSADQGVGNQPQHF
TGCAGTGCTGATCAGGGGGTAGGCAATCAGCCCCAGCATTTT
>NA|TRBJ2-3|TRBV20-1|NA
CSASLMGSDTQYF
TGCAGTGCCTCACTCATGGGTTCAGATACGCAGTATTTT
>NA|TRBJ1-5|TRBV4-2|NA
CASSQDAGMKGQPQHF
TGTGCCAGCAGCCAAGATGCCGGGATGAAGGGTCAGCCCCAGCATTTT
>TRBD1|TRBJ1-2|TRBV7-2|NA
CASIVFPRDSGRHLNYGYTF
TGTGCCAGCATTGTATTTCCCCGGGACAGCGGACGACACCTTAACTATGGCTACACCTTC
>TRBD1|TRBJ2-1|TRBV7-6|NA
CASSVKGAYEQFF
TGTGCCAGCAGCGTAAAGGGGGCCTATGAGCAGTTCTTC
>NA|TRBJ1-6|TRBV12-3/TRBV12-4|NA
CASSPQYSPLHF
TGTGCCAGCAGTCCGCAGTACTCACCCCTCCACTTT
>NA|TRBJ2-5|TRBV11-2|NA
CASSSVSETQYF
TGTGCCAGCAGCTCAGTGTCCGAGACCCAGTACTTC
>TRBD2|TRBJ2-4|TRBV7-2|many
CASSSQGAGHKNIQYF
TGTGCCAGCAGCTCCCAAGGAGCGGGGCATAAAAACATTCAGTACTTC
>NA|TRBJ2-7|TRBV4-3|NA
CASSQRAGGSYEQYF
TGCGCCAGCAGCCAACGTGCTGGCGGCTCCTACGAGCAGTACTTC
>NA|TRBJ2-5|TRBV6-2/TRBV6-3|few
CASSYSNTETQYF
TGTGCCAGCAGTTACTCGAACACAGAGACCCAGTACTTC
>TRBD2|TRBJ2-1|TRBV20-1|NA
CSARGLAGGHFNEQFF
TGCAGTGCTCGAGGACTAGCGGGGGGGCATTTCAATGAGCAGTTCTTC
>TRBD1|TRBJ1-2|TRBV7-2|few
CASSFVQGARSRSYTF
TGTGCCAGCAGCTTTGTACAGGGGGCGCGATCGAGGAGCTACACCTTC
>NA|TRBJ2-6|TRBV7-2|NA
CASSSPSTVSPPGANVLTF
TGTGCCAGCAGCTCCCCCTCGACAGTCAGCCCCCCTGGGGCCAACGTCCTGACTTTC
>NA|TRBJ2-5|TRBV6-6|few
CASIHRRKAEETQYF
TGTGCCAGCATCCACAGGCGAAAGGCTGAAGAGACCCAGTACTTC
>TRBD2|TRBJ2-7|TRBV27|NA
CASSGLAGTSSYEQYF
TGTGCCAGCAGTGGGCTAGCGGGGACTAGCTCCTACGAGCAGTACTTC
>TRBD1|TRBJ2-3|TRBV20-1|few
CSATGQGFTDTQYF
TGCAGTGCTACGGGACAGGGATTCACAGATACGCAGTATTTT
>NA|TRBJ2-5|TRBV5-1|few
CASRPPPSEQETQYF
TGCGCCAGCAGGCCCCCACCTAGCGAACAAGAGACCCAGTACTTC
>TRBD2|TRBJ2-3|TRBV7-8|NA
CASSRLAGAGTTDTQYF
TGTGCCAGCAGCCGCTTAGCGGGGGCGGGAACCACAGATACGCAGTATTTT
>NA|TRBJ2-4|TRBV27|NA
CASPLTEDSQNIQYF
TGTGCCAGCCCCCTTACTGAGGACAGTCAAAACATTCAGTACTTC
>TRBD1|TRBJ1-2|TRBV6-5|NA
CASSYQGAGGYTF
TGTGCCAGCAGTTACCAGGGGGCGGGGGGCTACACCTTC
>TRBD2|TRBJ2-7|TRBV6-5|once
CASSYSGLAGRYNEQYF
TGTGCCAGCAGTTACTCTGGACTAGCGGGGAGGTACAATGAGCAGTACTTC
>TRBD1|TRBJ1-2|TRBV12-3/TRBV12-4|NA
CASSYARGDTGDYGYTF
TGTGCCAGCAGTTACGCCCGTGGCGATACAGGGGACTATGGCTACACCTTC
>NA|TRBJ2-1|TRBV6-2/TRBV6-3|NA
CASSHNRASSYNEQFF
TGTGCCAGCAGTCATAACAGGGCCAGCTCCTACAATGAGCAGTTCTTC
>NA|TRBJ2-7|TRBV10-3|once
CAISDAGQPTKQYF
TGTGCCATCAGTGACGCGGGACAGCCTACGAAGCAGTACTTC
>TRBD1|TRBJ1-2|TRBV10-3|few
CAISAGTDYGYTF
TGTGCCATCAGTGCCGGGACAGACTATGGCTACACCTTC
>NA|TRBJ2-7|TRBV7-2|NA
CASTENGYEQYF
TGTGCCAGCACCGAAAACGGATACGAGCAGTACTTC
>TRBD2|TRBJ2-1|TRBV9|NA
CASSVVPSGRFNEQFF
TGTGCCAGCAGCGTAGTCCCTAGCGGGAGGTTCAATGAGCAGTTCTTC
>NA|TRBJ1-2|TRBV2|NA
CASSVLVLGGYTF
TGTGCCAGCAGTGTGTTGGTATTGGGAGGCTACACCTTC
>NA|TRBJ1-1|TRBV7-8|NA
CASSLEAHRAQFSVNTEAFF
TGTGCCAGCAGCTTAGAGGCCCACAGGGCCCAGTTTTCAGTGAACACTGAAGCTTTCTTT
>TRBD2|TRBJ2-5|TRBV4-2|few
CASSQVRGGLAHQETQYF
TGTGCCAGCAGCCAGGTTCGTGGAGGACTAGCCCACCAAGAGACCCAGTACTTC
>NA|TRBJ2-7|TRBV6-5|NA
CASSNTGLPYEQYF
TGTGCCAGCAGTAACACCGGACTTCCCTACGAGCAGTACTTC
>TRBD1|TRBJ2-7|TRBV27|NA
CASSLSGQGLYEQYF
TGTGCCAGCAGTTTATCGGGACAGGGCCTCTACGAGCAGTACTTC
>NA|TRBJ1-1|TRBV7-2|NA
CASSSSPGLNTEAFF
TGTGCCAGCAGCTCGAGCCCAGGGCTTAACACTGAAGCTTTCTTT
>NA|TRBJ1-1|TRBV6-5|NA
CASSYGSFEAFF
TGTGCCAGCAGTTACGGAAGTTTTGAAGCTTTCTTT
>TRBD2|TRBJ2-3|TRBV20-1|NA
CSARRGGSSTDTQYF
TGCAGTGCTAGACGGGGGGGCTCTAGCACAGATACGCAGTATTTT
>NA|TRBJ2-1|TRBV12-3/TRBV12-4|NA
CASSFGTPEQFF
TGTGCCAGCAGTTTTGGCACGCCTGAGCAGTTCTTC
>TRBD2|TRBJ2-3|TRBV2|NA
CASSEGGGAGTDTQYF
TGTGCCAGCAGTGAAGGCGGGGGGGCAGGCACAGATACGCAGTATTTT
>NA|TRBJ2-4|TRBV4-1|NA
CASSQVSGRQYF
TGCGCCAGCAGCCAAGTTTCGGGGCGGCAGTACTTC
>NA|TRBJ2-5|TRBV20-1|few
CSAWSPRGQETQYF
TGCAGTGCTTGGAGCCCACGAGGCCAAGAGACCCAGTACTTC